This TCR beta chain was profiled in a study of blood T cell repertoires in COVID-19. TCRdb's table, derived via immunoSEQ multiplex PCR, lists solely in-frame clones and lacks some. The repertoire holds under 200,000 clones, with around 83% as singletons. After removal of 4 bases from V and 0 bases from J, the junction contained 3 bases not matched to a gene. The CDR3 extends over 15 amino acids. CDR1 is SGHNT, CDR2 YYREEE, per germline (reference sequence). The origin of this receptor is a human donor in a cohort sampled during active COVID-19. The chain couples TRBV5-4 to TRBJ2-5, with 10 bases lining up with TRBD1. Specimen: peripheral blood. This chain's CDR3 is CASSPGQGYQETQYF. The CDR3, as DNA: TGTGCCAGCAGCCCGGGACAGGGGTACCAAGAGACCCAGTACTTC.